Listed below are T cell receptor beta chains from one sample, sequenced in a study of blood T cell repertoires in COVID-19. The assay was immunoSEQ multiplex PCR, and TCRdb's table has in-frame clones only and misses some. The sample comprises roughly 87,000 clones, around 84% of which are singletons, and around a sixth rests with the top ten. The specimen sequenced was peripheral blood. Source of these receptors: an older woman with acute or convalescent COVID-19. Each CDR3 is given without its conserved first and last residue. Size values are once, few and many counts, or a class for expanded clones, and some rows have none.

j_gene,abundance,v_gene,CDR3aa
TRBJ1-2,.,TRBV28,ASSLIQVYGYT
TRBJ1-5,.,TRBV18,ASSPSTVPNNQPQH
TRBJ1-4,.,TRBV28,ASSSVQGRGSEKLF
TRBJ1-2,.,TRBV5-8,ASSLIWTGGSPNYGYT
TRBJ2-1,.,TRBV5-5,ASSSGFYIAGAKYNEQF
TRBJ1-1,.,TRBV11-3,ASSLYGTEAF
TRBJ2-5,.,TRBV7-2,ASSLNGGAGETQY
TRBJ1-1,.,TRBV7-9,ASSLGTVPNTEAF
TRBJ1-5,.,TRBV6-5,ASSYRDNKKEPQH
TRBJ1-2,.,TRBV7-2,ATTRGTNNYGYT
TRBJ2-7,.,TRBV3-1/TRBV3-2,ASSQADFYEQY
TRBJ2-7,.,TRBV7-8,ASSLAGGPYEQY
TRBJ2-3,few,TRBV12-3/TRBV12-4,ASTSGTGVTQY
TRBJ1-1,.,TRBV3-1/TRBV3-2,ASSQDRTGGTEAF
TRBJ2-5,.,TRBV20-1,SAGTSSTQY
TRBJ1-6,.,TRBV5-5,ASSDAIPGTGDYNSPLH
TRBJ2-1,.,TRBV7-3,ASSPLVVLGQGYNEQF
TRBJ2-7,.,TRBV2,ASTRQVPPYEQY
TRBJ2-3,.,TRBV11-2,ASSLWTGSTDTQY
TRBJ1-5,.,TRBV5-6,ASSSGTGMGPQH
TRBJ1-2,.,TRBV27,ASSANRGAYGYT
TRBJ1-1,once,TRBV30,ALRQGNLGTEAF
TRBJ2-1,.,TRBV28,ASSLSMTGGFSEQF
TRBJ1-2,.,TRBV5-1,ASSLVGENYGYT
TRBJ2-2,.,TRBV23-1,ASSRLTGMNTGELF
TRBJ1-2,.,TRBV29-1,SVRTGLFYGYT
TRBJ2-5,.,TRBV3-1/TRBV3-2,ASSQDRTDDEETQY
TRBJ1-2,.,TRBV19,ASSMGPTGSGYGYT
TRBJ1-5,.,TRBV19,ASSTLGTSYSNQPQH
TRBJ1-5,.,TRBV4-2,ASSQTRTGLGKPQH
TRBJ1-5,.,TRBV30,AWSPERDSNQPQH
TRBJ1-2,.,TRBV7-6,ASSLGQGMGGYT
TRBJ1-2,.,TRBV4-2,ASSQDTGTNYGYT
TRBJ1-5,.,TRBV6-1,ASSEEALRGNQPQH
TRBJ2-7,.,TRBV28,ASNPARVSSYEQY
TRBJ1-1,.,TRBV21-1,ASSKEIRQENTEAF
TRBJ2-7,many,TRBV19,ASSIGTDEGSYEQY
TRBJ1-6,.,TRBV7-6,ASSLPRSAGGTYNSPLH
TRBJ2-3,.,TRBV7-2,ASSLSRITGADTQY
TRBJ1-3,.,TRBV5-1,ASSSPGTANSGNTIY
TRBJ2-2,.,TRBV19,ATRAGLDTGELF
TRBJ2-5,.,TRBV30,AWSIRTSGGAQTQY
TRBJ1-3,.,TRBV5-1,ASSIGVSGNTIY
TRBJ2-1,.,TRBV11-3,ASSLGTGPYNEQF
TRBJ1-4,few,TRBV24-1,ATSDHGSENEKLF
TRBJ2-3,once,TRBV19,ATSQSGGGTDTQY
TRBJ2-1,.,TRBV3-1/TRBV3-2,ASSKNGQGEQF
TRBJ1-6,.,TRBV20-1,SASPTGHYNSPLH
TRBJ1-5,.,TRBV6-2/TRBV6-3,ASSPSLQGIGSRPQH